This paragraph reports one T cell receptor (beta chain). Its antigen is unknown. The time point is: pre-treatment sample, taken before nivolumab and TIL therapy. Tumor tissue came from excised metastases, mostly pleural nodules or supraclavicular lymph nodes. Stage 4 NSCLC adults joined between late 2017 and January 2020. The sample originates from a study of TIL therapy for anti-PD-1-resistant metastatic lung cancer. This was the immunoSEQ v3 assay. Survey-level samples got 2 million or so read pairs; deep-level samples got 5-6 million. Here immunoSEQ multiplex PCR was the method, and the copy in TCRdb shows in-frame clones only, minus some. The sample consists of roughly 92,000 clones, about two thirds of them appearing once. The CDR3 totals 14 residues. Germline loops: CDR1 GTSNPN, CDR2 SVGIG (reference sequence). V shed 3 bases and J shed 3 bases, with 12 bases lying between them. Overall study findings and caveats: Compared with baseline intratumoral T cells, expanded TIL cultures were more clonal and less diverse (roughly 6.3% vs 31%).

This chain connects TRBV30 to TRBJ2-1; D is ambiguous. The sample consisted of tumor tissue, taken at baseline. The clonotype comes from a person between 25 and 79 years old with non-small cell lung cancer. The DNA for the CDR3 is TGTGCCTGGAGAGAAGGTGGGGACTACAATGAGCAGTTCTTC. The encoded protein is CAWREGGDYNEQFF.